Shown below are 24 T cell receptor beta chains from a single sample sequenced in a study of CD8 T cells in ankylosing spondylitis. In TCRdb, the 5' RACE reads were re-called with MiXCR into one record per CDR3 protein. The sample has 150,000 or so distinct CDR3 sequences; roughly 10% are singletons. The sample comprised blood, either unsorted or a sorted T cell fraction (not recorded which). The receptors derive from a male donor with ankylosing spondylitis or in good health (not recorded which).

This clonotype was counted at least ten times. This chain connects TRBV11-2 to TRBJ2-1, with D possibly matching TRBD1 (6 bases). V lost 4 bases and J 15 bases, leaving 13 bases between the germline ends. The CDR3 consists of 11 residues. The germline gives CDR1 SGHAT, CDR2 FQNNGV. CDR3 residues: CASSSTGYPFF. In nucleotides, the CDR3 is TGTGCCAGCAGCTCCACAGGGTACCCGTTCTTC.

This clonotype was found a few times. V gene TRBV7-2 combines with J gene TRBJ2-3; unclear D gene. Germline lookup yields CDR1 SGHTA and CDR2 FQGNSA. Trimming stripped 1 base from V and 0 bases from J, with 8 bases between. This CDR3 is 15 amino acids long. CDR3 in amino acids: CASSLGVVSTDTQYF. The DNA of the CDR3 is TGTGCCAGCAGCTTAGGGGTAGTAAGCACAGATACGCAGTATTTT.

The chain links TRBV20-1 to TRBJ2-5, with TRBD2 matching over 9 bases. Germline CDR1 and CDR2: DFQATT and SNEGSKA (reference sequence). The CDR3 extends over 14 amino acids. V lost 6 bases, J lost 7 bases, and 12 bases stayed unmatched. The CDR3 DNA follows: TGCAGTGCAGACCGACTAGCGGTCAGAGGGACCCAGTACTTC. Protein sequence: CSADRLAVRGTQYF.

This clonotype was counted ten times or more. The CDR3 sequence: CASSYGLSRGAKNIQYF. The CDR3 DNA sequence: TGTGCCAGCAGTTACGGTCTCTCCCGCGGGGCCAAAAACATTCAGTACTTC. This rearrangement joins TRBV6-5 to TRBJ2-4, with a tentative D call TRBD2 (5 bases). This CDR3 has 17 residues. Germline CDR1 reads MNHEY; CDR2 reads SVGAGI. V shed 2 bases and J shed 1 base, with 15 bases lying between them.

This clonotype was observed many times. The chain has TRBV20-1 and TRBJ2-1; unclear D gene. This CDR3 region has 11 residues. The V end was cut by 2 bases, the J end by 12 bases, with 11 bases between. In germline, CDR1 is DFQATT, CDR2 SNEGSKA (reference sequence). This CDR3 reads CSARLIAGQFF. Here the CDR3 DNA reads TGCAGTGCTAGACTTATCGCTGGGCAGTTCTTC.

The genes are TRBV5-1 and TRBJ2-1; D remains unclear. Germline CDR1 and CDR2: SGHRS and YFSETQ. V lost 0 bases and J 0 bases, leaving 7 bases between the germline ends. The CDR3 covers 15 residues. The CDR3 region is CASSLGSVSYNEQFF. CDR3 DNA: TGCGCCAGCAGCTTGGGTTCGGTCTCCTACAATGAGCAGTTCTTC.

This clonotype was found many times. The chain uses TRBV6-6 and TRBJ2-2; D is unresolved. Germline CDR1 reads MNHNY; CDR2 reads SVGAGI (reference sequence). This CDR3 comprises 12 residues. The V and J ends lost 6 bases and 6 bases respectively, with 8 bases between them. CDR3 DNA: TGTGCCAGCAGCTCAAGCCCCGGGGAGCTGTTTTTT. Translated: CASSSSPGELFF.

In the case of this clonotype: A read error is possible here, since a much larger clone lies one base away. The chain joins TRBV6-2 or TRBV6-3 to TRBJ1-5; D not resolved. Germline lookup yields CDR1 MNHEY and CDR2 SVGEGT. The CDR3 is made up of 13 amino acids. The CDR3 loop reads CASRLSSNQLQHF. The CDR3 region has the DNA TGTGCCAGCAGGCTGAGTAGCAATCAGCTCCAGCATTTT.

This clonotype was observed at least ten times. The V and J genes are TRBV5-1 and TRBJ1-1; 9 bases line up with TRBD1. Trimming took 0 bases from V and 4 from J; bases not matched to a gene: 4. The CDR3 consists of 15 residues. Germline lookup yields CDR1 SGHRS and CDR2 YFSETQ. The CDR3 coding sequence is TGCGCCAGCAGCTTGGGACAGGGGGTAATCACTGAAGCTTTCTTT. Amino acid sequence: CASSLGQGVITEAFF.

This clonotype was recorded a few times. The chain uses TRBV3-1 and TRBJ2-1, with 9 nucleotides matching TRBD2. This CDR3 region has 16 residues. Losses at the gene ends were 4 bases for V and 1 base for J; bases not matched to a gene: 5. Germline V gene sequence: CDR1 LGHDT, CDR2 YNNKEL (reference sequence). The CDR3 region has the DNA TGTGCCAGCAGCCCCCATAGCGGGGGTTCCTACAATGAGCAGTTCTTC. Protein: CASSPHSGGSYNEQFF.

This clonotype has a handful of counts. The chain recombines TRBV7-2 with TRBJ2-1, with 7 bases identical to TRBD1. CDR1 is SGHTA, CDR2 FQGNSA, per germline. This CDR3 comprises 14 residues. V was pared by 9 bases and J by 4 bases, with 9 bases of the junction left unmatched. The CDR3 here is CASRQGDEYNEQFF. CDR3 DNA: TGTGCCAGTCGACAGGGCGATGAGTACAATGAGCAGTTCTTC.

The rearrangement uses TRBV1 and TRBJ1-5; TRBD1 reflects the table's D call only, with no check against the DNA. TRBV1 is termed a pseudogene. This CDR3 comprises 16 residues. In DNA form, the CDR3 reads TGCGCCAGCAGTCAAGAGGGGGCCCGGAGCAATCAGCCCCAGCATTTT. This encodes CASSQEGARSNQPQHF.

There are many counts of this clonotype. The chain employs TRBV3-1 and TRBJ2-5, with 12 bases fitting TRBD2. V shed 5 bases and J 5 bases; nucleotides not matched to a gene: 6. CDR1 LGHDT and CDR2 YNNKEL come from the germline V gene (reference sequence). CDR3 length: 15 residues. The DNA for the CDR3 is TGTGCCAGCAGCACCCTAGCGGGGGGGCAGGAGACCCAGTACTTC. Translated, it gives CASSTLAGGQETQYF.

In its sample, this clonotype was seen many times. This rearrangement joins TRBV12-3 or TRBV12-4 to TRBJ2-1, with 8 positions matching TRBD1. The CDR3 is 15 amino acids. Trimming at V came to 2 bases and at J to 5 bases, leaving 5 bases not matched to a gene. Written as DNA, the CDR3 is TGTGCCAGCAGTTTACAGGGGGCTGGGGACAATGAGCAGTTCTTC. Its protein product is CASSLQGAGDNEQFF.

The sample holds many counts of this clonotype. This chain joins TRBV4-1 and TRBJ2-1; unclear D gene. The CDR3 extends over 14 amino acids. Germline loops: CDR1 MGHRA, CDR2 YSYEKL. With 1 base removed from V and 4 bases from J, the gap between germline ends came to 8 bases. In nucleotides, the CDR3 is TGCGCCAGCAGCCAAGCACTATCTTACAATGAGCAGTTCTTC. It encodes CASSQALSYNEQFF.

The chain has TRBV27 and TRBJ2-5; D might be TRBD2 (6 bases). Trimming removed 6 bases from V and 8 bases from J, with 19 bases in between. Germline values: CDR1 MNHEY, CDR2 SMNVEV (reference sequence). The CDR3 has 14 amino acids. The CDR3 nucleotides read TGTGCCAGCAGGGGGCTAGCGTGGGACGAAACCCAGTACTTC. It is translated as CASRGLAWDETQYF.

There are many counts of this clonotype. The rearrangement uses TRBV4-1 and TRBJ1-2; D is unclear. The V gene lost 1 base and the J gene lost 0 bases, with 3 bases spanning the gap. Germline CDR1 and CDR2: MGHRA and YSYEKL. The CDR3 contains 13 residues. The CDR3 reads CASSQVANYGYTF. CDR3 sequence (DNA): TGCGCCAGCAGCCAAGTCGCTAACTATGGCTACACCTTC.

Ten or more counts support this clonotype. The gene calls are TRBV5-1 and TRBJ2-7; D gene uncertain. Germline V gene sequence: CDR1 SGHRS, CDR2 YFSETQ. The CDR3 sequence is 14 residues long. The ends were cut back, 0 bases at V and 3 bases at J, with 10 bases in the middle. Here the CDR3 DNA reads TGCGCCAGCAGCTTGGTAAGTCCTGGCTACGAGCAGTACTTC. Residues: CASSLVSPGYEQYF.

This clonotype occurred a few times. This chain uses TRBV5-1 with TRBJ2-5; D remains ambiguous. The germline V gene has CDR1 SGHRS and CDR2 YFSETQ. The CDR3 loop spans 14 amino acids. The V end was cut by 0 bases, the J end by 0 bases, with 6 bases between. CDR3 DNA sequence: TGCGCCAGCAGCTTGGCCCAATACCAAGAGACCCAGTACTTC. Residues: CASSLAQYQETQYF.

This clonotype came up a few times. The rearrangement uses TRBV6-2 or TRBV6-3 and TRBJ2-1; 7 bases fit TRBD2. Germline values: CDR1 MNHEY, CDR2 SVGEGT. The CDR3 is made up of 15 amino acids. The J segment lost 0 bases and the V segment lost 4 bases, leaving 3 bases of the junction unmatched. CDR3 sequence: CASSSGGSSYNEQFF. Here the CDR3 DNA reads TGTGCCAGCAGTTCCGGGGGGTCCTCCTACAATGAGCAGTTCTTC.

The CDR3 nucleotides read TGTGCCATCAGTGACCCAGGTCGTACTGGGGCCAACGTCCTGACTTTC. This gives the protein CAISDPGRTGANVLTF. The chain carries TRBV10-3 and TRBJ2-6, with no clear D. The CDR3 is 16 amino acids. V gave up 3 bases and J gave up 2 bases, with 11 bases separating them. Germline values: CDR1 ENHRY, CDR2 SYGVKD.

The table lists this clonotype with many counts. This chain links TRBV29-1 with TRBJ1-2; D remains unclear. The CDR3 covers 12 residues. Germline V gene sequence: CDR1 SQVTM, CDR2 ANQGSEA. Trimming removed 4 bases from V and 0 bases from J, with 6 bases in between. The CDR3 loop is CSVGFSNYGYTF. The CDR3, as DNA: TGCAGCGTTGGGTTTTCTAACTATGGCTACACCTTC.

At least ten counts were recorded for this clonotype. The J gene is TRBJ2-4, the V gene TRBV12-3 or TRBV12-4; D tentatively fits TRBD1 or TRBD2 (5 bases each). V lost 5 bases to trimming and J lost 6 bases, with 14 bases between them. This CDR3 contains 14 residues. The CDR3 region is CASSLGTSGNIQYF. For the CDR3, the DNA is TGTGCCAGCAGTCTAGGGACGTCCGGAAACATTCAGTACTTC.

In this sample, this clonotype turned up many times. CDR3 sequence (DNA): TGCGCCAGCAGCCCAGGACTCTCCTCCGTCGAGCAGTACTTC. It translates to CASSPGLSSVEQYF. V and J are TRBV5-1 and TRBJ2-7; D might be TRBD2 (5 bases). V lost 4 bases to trimming and J lost 6 bases, with 17 bases between them. This CDR3 has 14 residues. Per the germline V gene, CDR1 is SGHRS and CDR2 is YFSETQ.